The 23 T cell receptor beta chains below come from one sample, sequenced in a study of blood T cells in healthy people across ages. The authors ran a second PCR of about 7 to 12 cycles using a sample-barcoded 5' primer and a J-beta primer mix. TCRdb redid the calling of the 5' RACE reads with MiXCR, one entry per CDR3 protein. The sample lists hundreds of thousands of distinct CDR3 sequences, about 53% occurring once. Sequencing input: blood. The receptor set was obtained from a man older than 75 in good health.

This chain links TRBV27 with TRBJ2-5; 15 bases fit TRBD2. Germline lookup yields CDR1 MNHEY and CDR2 SMNVEV (reference sequence). Trimming cost V 6 bases and J 4 bases; bases outside gene matches: 15. There are 19 residues in the CDR3. In DNA form, the CDR3 reads TGTGCCAGCAGCAGTCGGGGACTAGCGGGAGGAGGGCGCAGAGAGACCCAGTACTTC. It translates to CASSSRGLAGGGRRETQYF.

This clonotype appeared a few times. The V and J genes are TRBV11-1 and TRBJ2-7; a possible D gene is TRBD1 (5 bases). The CDR3 covers 13 residues. The germline gives CDR1 SGHAT, CDR2 FQDESV (reference sequence). V dropped 7 bases and J dropped 1 base, with 11 bases sitting between them. CDR3 in DNA: TGTGCCAGCACCCCAGGGAATTCCTACGAGCAGTACTTC. This gives the protein CASTPGNSYEQYF.

V usage is TRBV29-1 and J usage is TRBJ2-1, with 11 bases fitting TRBD1. V was clipped by 4 bases and J by 0 bases; unmatched bases: 11. Per the germline V gene, CDR1 is SQVTM and CDR2 is ANQGSEA. CDR3 size: 18 residues. CDR3 in amino acids: CSVGGQGVAASSYNEQFF. The DNA for the CDR3 is TGCAGCGTTGGGGGACAGGGGGTAGCGGCCAGCTCCTACAATGAGCAGTTCTTC.

This clonotype was seen ten or more times. The gene calls are TRBV7-2 and TRBJ2-1; D remains unclear. Germline assignment: CDR1 SGHTA and CDR2 FQGNSA. This CDR3 region has 13 residues. Trimming stripped 5 bases from V and 5 bases from J, with 10 bases between. This CDR3 is CASSRTENNEQFF. In DNA form, the CDR3 reads TGTGCCAGCAGCCGAACAGAAAACAATGAGCAGTTCTTC.

The chain joins TRBV3-1 to TRBJ2-5, with 9 bases fitting TRBD2. Germline V lookup: CDR1 LGHDT, CDR2 YNNKEL (reference sequence). The CDR3 runs 18 residues. V shed 5 bases, J shed 2 bases, and the junction held 15 bases outside the gene matches. CDR3 nucleotide sequence: TGTGCCAGCAGCGCCTTCGGGCGGCCCCTAGCGGGACAAGAGACCCAGTACTTC. This encodes CASSAFGRPLAGQETQYF.

This chain joins TRBV29-1 and TRBJ2-1; 7 nucleotides agree with TRBD1. The ends lost 7 bases at V and 7 bases at J; junction bases unmatched: 19. There are 16 residues in the CDR3. The germline gives CDR1 SQVTM, CDR2 ANQGSEA. For the CDR3, the DNA is TGCAGCGCCGAAAAGAGAAGGACAGGACCCCTTAATGAGCAGTTCTTC. Protein sequence: CSAEKRRTGPLNEQFF.

This clonotype appeared a few times. J is TRBJ1-2 and V is TRBV5-1, with TRBD1 identical over 8 bases. CDR1 and CDR2 (germline): SGHRS, YFSETQ. The CDR3 sequence is 13 residues long. Trimming cost V 4 bases and J 6 bases; bases outside gene matches: 5. The CDR3 reads CASSTDRGHGYTF. The CDR3 DNA reads TGCGCCAGCAGCACCGACAGGGGACATGGCTACACCTTC.

This clonotype appeared a single time. V gene TRBV20-1 combines with J gene TRBJ2-5; TRBD1 aligns across 9 bases. Trimming at V came to 0 bases and at J to 5 bases, leaving 7 bases not matched to a gene. This CDR3 has 15 amino acids. CDR1 is DFQATT and CDR2 is SNEGSKA in the germline V gene (reference sequence). The CDR3 DNA reads TGCAGTGCTAGAGAAGCGGGACAGGGACGCGAGACCCAGTACTTC. Amino acids: CSAREAGQGRETQYF.

The chain couples TRBV3-1 to TRBJ2-7, with 12 positions matching TRBD2. The CDR3 is made up of 16 amino acids. CDR1 and CDR2 from the germline V gene are LGHDT and YNNKEL (reference sequence). Trimming at V came to 4 bases and at J to 3 bases, leaving 7 bases not matched to a gene. The CDR3 sequence is CASSPRMTSGSYEQYF. CDR3 nucleotide sequence: TGTGCCAGCAGCCCGAGGATGACTAGCGGGAGCTACGAGCAGTACTTC.

This chain links TRBV4-1 with TRBJ2-1; tentative D call: TRBD1 (6 bases). Germline CDR1 and CDR2: MGHRA and YSYEKL. The CDR3 loop spans 19 amino acids. The V end lost 0 bases, the J end lost 0 bases, and 18 bases lay between the germline ends. CDR3 DNA: TGCGCCAGCAGCCAAGATGGGCCACCCGACAGGTCCTCCTACAATGAGCAGTTCTTC. It specifies CASSQDGPPDRSSYNEQFF.

The chain employs TRBV5-1 and TRBJ1-2, with D possibly matching TRBD1 (5 bases). Trimming shortened V by 3 bases and J by 7 bases, and 16 bases separated the two germline ends. The CDR3 is 14 residues long. Germline lookup yields CDR1 SGHRS and CDR2 YFSETQ. CDR3 bases: TGCGCCAGCAGCTCCTGGGACGGAGCCAGTGGCTACACCTTC. Amino acid sequence: CASSSWDGASGYTF.

The rearrangement uses TRBV7-2 and TRBJ2-1; 11 nucleotides line up with TRBD2. This CDR3 contains 17 residues. J lost 10 bases, V lost 6 bases, and 17 bases had no gene match. Looked up from germline, CDR1 is SGHTA and CDR2 is FQGNSA. CDR3 loop: CASRQRGGLAEQAEQFF. CDR3 DNA sequence: TGTGCCAGCAGGCAAAGAGGGGGACTAGCGGAGCAAGCAGAGCAGTTCTTC. The full variable domain, its missing parts supplied by reference TRBV7-2 and TRBJ2-1, is GAGVSQSPSNKVTEKGKDVELRCDPISGHTALYWYRQSLGQGLEFLIYFQGNSAPDKSGLPSDRFSAERTGGSVSTLTIQRTQQEDSAVYLCASRQRGGLAEQAEQFFGPGTRLTVL.

This sequence joins TRBV19 and TRBJ2-3; D is uncertain. Trimming stripped 3 bases from V and 2 bases from J, with 6 bases between. Germline V CDR1 and CDR2: LNHDA, SQIVND (reference sequence). The CDR3 sequence is 13 residues long. The chain's CDR3 is CASSMATTDTQYF. The CDR3 DNA is TGTGCCAGTAGTATGGCTACCACAGATACGCAGTATTTT. The variable domain in full, with the rest retrieved from reference TRBV19 and TRBJ2-3, is DGGITQSPKYLFRKEGQNVTLSCEQNLNHDAMYWYRQDPGQGLRLIYYSQIVNDFQKGDIAEGYSVSREKKESFPLTVTSAQKNPTAFYLCASSMATTDTQYFGPGTRLTVL.

This clonotype was observed a handful of times. The rearrangement joins TRBV20-1 to TRBJ2-1, with 10 bases aligning to TRBD2. Germline values: CDR1 DFQATT, CDR2 SNEGSKA (reference sequence). The CDR3 spans 17 residues. V shed 1 base and J 1 base; nucleotides not matched to a gene: 7. The CDR3 reads CSARAFASGGSYNEQFF. The CDR3 nucleotides are TGCAGTGCTAGAGCCTTCGCTAGCGGGGGTTCCTACAATGAGCAGTTCTTC.

A few counts support this clonotype. V usage is TRBV11-2 and J usage is TRBJ2-3, with D possibly being TRBD1 (6 bases). Trimming took off 5 bases at V and 0 bases at J, with 12 bases between the two ends. This CDR3 has 15 residues. CDR1 is SGHAT, CDR2 FQNNGV, per germline. CDR3 amino acids: CASSRGHASTDTQYF. The CDR3 DNA is TGTGCCAGCAGCCGGGGACACGCCAGCACAGATACGCAGTATTTT.

The chain combines TRBV20-1 with TRBJ2-2, with D maybe TRBD2 (6 bases). The germline CDR1 and CDR2 sequences are DFQATT and SNEGSKA (reference sequence). This CDR3 has 17 amino acids. Trimming removed 0 bases from V and 0 bases from J, with 14 bases in between. For the CDR3, the DNA is TGCAGTGCTAGAGATCTGGAGCTAGCGACGAACACCGGGGAGCTGTTTTTT. Protein product: CSARDLELATNTGELFF.

This clonotype was observed a few times. The chain is built from TRBV20-1 and TRBJ1-2, with 7 bases matching TRBD1. J gave up 8 bases and V 2 bases, and 8 bases lay outside the gene matches. The CDR3 length is 13 residues. Germline assignment: CDR1 DFQATT and CDR2 SNEGSKA (reference sequence). The CDR3 sequence is CSARQTGGQGYTF. In DNA, the CDR3 is TGCAGTGCTAGACAGACGGGGGGACAGGGCTACACCTTC.

This chain uses TRBV2 with TRBJ2-1; no clear D. This CDR3 is 16 amino acids long. V dropped 2 bases and J dropped 9 bases, with 20 bases sitting between them. Germline CDR1 is SNHLY and CDR2 is FYNNEI. As DNA, the CDR3 is TGTGCCAGCAGTGAAAGCTTCTCCTTGGTTTGGTCTGAGCAGTTCTTC. It translates to CASSESFSLVWSEQFF.

Only a few counts were recorded for this clonotype. The chain combines TRBV4-1 with TRBJ1-2, with D tentatively TRBD1 (6 bases). The CDR3 spans 13 residues. V gave up 4 bases and J gave up 3 bases, with 9 bases separating them. CDR1 and CDR2 from the germline V gene are MGHRA and YSYEKL. CDR3 sequence: CASSRRTDYGYTF. The CDR3, as DNA: TGCGCCAGCAGCCGGAGGACAGACTATGGCTACACCTTC.

The J gene is TRBJ2-2, the V gene TRBV7-3; TRBD1 agrees at 7 bases. This CDR3 is 16 amino acids long. With 5 bases clipped from V and 1 base from J, the junction kept 7 bases outside the gene matches. Germline V lookup: CDR1 SGHTA, CDR2 FQGTGA. In DNA form, the CDR3 reads TGTGCCAGCAGCGGGGGTTGGACAGGGAACACCGGGGAGCTGTTTTTT. Encoded protein: CASSGGWTGNTGELFF.

Only a few counts were recorded for this clonotype. J is TRBJ2-1 and V is TRBV10-3; D gene unclear. Germline lookup yields CDR1 ENHRY and CDR2 SYGVKD. This CDR3 has 11 amino acids. Trimming took 6 bases from V and 6 from J, leaving 6 bases between them. Here the CDR3 DNA reads TGTGCCATCAGGCTGGGCAATGAGCAGTTCTTC. It is translated as CAIRLGNEQFF.

This clonotype occurred many times. CDR3 DNA sequence: TGCAGTGCTAGATTAGGGGGAGGGCAAGAGACCCAGTACTTC. Protein: CSARLGGGQETQYF. The gene calls are TRBV20-1 and TRBJ2-5; TRBD2 might be the D (7 bases). The CDR3 is 14 residues long. V lost 2 bases and J lost 2, with 12 bases in between. Germline values: CDR1 DFQATT, CDR2 SNEGSKA (reference sequence).

This clonotype has only a few counts. The chain combines TRBV20-1 with TRBJ2-7, with TRBD2 identical over 9 bases. V was clipped by 5 bases and J by 4 bases; unmatched bases: 12. There are 15 residues in the CDR3. Germline assignment: CDR1 DFQATT and CDR2 SNEGSKA (reference sequence). The CDR3, as DNA: TGCAGTGCTCCCCTCGGTAGCGGGAGCAGGTACGAGCAGTACTTC. It is translated as CSAPLGSGSRYEQYF.